Listed below are T cell receptor beta chains from one sample, sequenced in a study of T cells in Graves' hyperthyroidism and ophthalmopathy. TCRdb independently ran MiXCR on the multiplex PCR reads; one entry per CDR3 protein. The sample includes some 720,000 distinct CDR3 sequences, roughly 15% seen only once; the top ten take around 7.7%. What was sequenced was blood. The receptors derive from a young man with Graves' hyperthyroidism. Both conserved end residues are part of each CDR3. A D gene is named only where the DNA matches it firmly. Clone size is not always given. Where it is, it says once, few, many or a class for expanded clones.

CDR3 length	clone size	V gene	J gene	D gene	CDR3 protein	CDR3 DNA
15	.	TRBV4-1	TRBJ2-7	.	CASSQVQAPTYEQYF	TGCGCCAGCAGCCAAGTACAGGCACCAACCTACGAGCAGTACTTC
15	.	TRBV7-9	TRBJ2-1	TRBD2	CASSHLAVSYNEQFF	TGTGCCAGCAGCCACCTAGCGGTTTCCTACAATGAGCAGTTCTTC
13	.	TRBV7-2	TRBJ1-6	.	CASSLVTGSPLHF	TGTGCCAGCAGCTTAGTGACAGGCTCACCCCTCCACTTT
14	few	TRBV18	TRBJ2-3	.	CASTYGGSTDTQYF	TGTGCCAGCACCTACGGAGGTTCCACAGATACGCAGTATTTT
15	few	TRBV27	TRBJ2-2	TRBD1	CASSPGTGLSGELFF	TGTGCCAGCAGTCCCGGGACAGGGCTTTCCGGGGAGCTGTTTTTT
13	few	TRBV7-2	TRBJ2-2	.	CASSFPYTGELFF	TGTGCCAGCAGCTTCCCGTACACCGGGGAGCTGTTTTTT
16	few	TRBV6-1	TRBJ2-2	TRBD2	CASSRGLAANTGELFF	TGTGCCAGCAGTCGCGGACTAGCGGCTAACACCGGGGAGCTGTTTTTT
12	.	TRBV7-7	TRBJ1-2	.	CASSLSGQIYTF	TGTGCTAGCAGCTTAAGCGGGCAGATCTACACCTTC
14	many	TRBV7-2	TRBJ2-1	.	CASSLNRMGNEQFF	TGTGCCAGCAGCTTAAACCGGATGGGAAATGAGCAGTTCTTC
13	many	TRBV3-1	TRBJ2-7	TRBD1	CASSPNGQGEQYF	TGTGCCAGCAGCCCCAATGGACAGGGCGAGCAGTACTTC
14	.	TRBV12-3/TRBV12-4	TRBJ1-1	.	CASSISTENTEAFF	TGTGCCAGCAGTATTAGTACAGAGAACACTGAAGCTTTCTTT
16	many	TRBV3-1	TRBJ2-1	.	CASSRSEGRPYNEQFF	TGTGCCAGCAGCCGTTCGGAGGGTCGGCCCTACAATGAGCAGTTCTTC
13	many	TRBV28	TRBJ2-7	TRBD1	CASRTTGAYEQYF	TGTGCCAGCAGAACTACAGGGGCCTACGAGCAGTACTTC
13	.	TRBV6-1	TRBJ1-4	.	CASSHVPREKLFF	TGTGCCAGCAGTCACGTACCGAGAGAAAAACTGTTTTTT
16	.	TRBV19	TRBJ1-2	.	CASSATRVRESYGYTF	TGTGCCAGTAGTGCGACGCGAGTCAGGGAGTCCTATGGCTACACCTTC
14	few	TRBV2	TRBJ1-4	.	CASSDLGGGQKLFF	TGTGCCAGCAGTGATCTGGGCGGTGGCCAAAAACTGTTTTTT
15	many	TRBV28	TRBJ1-1	.	CASSPSGALNTEAFF	TGTGCCAGCAGTCCGTCAGGGGCGTTGAACACTGAAGCTTTCTTT
14	many	TRBV12-3/TRBV12-4	TRBJ2-1	TRBD1	CASNRDSSYNEQFF	TGTGCCAGCAATAGGGACAGCTCCTACAATGAGCAGTTCTTC
15	.	TRBV20-1	TRBJ2-1	TRBD2	CSATGLAGDVNEQFF	TGCAGTGCCACGGGACTAGCGGGAGACGTTAATGAGCAGTTCTTC
17	.	TRBV4-1	TRBJ2-1	TRBD2	CASSQGFASGIDNEQFF	TGCGCCAGCAGCCAAGGGTTCGCTAGCGGGATAGACAATGAGCAGTTCTTC
14	.	TRBV27	TRBJ2-7	TRBD2	CASSQTSGSSEQYF	TGTGCCAGCAGCCAGACTAGCGGGAGTTCCGAGCAGTACTTC
13	few	TRBV20-1	TRBJ2-5	TRBD2	CSARLAGVETQYF	TGCAGTGCTCGCCTAGCGGGAGTAGAGACCCAGTACTTC
12	.	TRBV2	TRBJ2-3	.	CASTLAWDTQYF	TGTGCCAGCACCCTTGCATGGGATACGCAGTATTTT
15	.	TRBV11-2	TRBJ1-6	.	CASSLISGGSSPLHF	TGTGCCAGCAGCTTAATTTCAGGAGGATCTTCACCCCTCCACTTT
16	many	TRBV18	TRBJ2-1	.	CASSPRAQAAYNEQFF	TGTGCCAGCTCACCAAGGGCCCAAGCCGCCTACAATGAGCAGTTCTTC
13	many	TRBV30	TRBJ2-7	.	CAWSGLASYEQYF	TGTGCCTGGAGTGGACTCGCCTCCTACGAGCAGTACTTC
13	once	TRBV6-5	TRBJ1-2	.	CASSYSGSFGYTF	TGTGCCAGCAGTTACTCGGGGAGCTTCGGCTACACCTTC
14	many	TRBV20-1	TRBJ2-1	.	CSASGRTLGNEQFF	TGCAGTGCTAGTGGCAGGACACTTGGCAATGAGCAGTTCTTC
12	many	TRBV12-3/TRBV12-4	TRBJ2-1	.	CASRTRGDEQFF	TGTGCCAGCAGGACACGGGGAGATGAGCAGTTCTTC
15	many	TRBV5-1	TRBJ2-3	TRBD1	CASSRGDRTTDTQYF	TGCGCCAGCAGCCGAGGGGACAGGACGACAGATACGCAGTATTTT
17	.	TRBV19	TRBJ2-2	TRBD1	CASSPPRTGRYTGELFF	TGTGCCAGTAGCCCCCCCCGGACAGGGAGGTATACCGGGGAGCTGTTTTTT
15	.	TRBV27	TRBJ1-6	.	CASSLWTKNNSPLHF	TGTGCCAGCAGTTTATGGACTAAGAATAATTCACCCCTCCACTTT
14	.	TRBV24-1	TRBJ1-2	TRBD1	CATRGGGAGYGYTF	TGTGCCACCAGAGGAGGGGGCGCTGGCTATGGCTACACCTTC
13	.	TRBV27	TRBJ2-7	.	CASSNLPGYEQYF	TGTGCCAGCAGTAACCTTCCGGGCTACGAGCAGTACTTC
15	many	TRBV18	TRBJ1-6	TRBD1	CASSQGQGANSPLHF	TGTGCCAGCTCACAAGGACAGGGGGCGAATTCACCCCTCCACTTT
14	few	TRBV29-1	TRBJ2-3	TRBD1	CSGDTGANTDTQYF	TGCAGCGGTGACACAGGGGCGAACACAGATACGCAGTATTTT
13	many	TRBV10-3	TRBJ1-1	.	CAISEVAASEAFF	TGTGCCATCAGTGAGGTGGCAGCCAGCGAAGCTTTCTTT
14	once	TRBV6-1	TRBJ1-6	.	CASSEMDSNSPLHF	TGTGCCAGCAGTGAAATGGACTCCAATTCACCCCTCCACTTT
15	.	TRBV5-4	TRBJ2-7	.	CASSLTGRSGGEQYF	TGTGCCAGCAGCTTAACAGGGAGGAGTGGTGGCGAGCAGTACTTC
15	many	TRBV7-9	TRBJ2-3	TRBD1	CASSATGAGTDTQYF	TGTGCCAGCAGCGCAACAGGGGCCGGCACAGATACGCAGTATTTT
13	few	TRBV19	TRBJ2-7	.	CASSWQGGNEQYF	TGTGCCAGTAGTTGGCAGGGGGGCAACGAGCAGTACTTC
16	many	TRBV11-2	TRBJ1-1	.	CASSLRGGRSNTEAFF	TGTGCCAGCAGCTTAAGGGGTGGCAGATCGAACACTGAAGCTTTCTTT
18	few	TRBV7-8	TRBJ2-2	.	CASSSRRREWLSTGELFF	TGTGCCAGCAGCTCCCGTCGCCGGGAGTGGCTTTCGACCGGGGAGCTGTTTTTT
15	few	TRBV5-5	TRBJ1-3	.	CASSLRVRQSNTIYF	TGTGCCAGCAGCTTGAGAGTTCGGCAGTCAAACACCATATATTTT
17	few	TRBV6-2/TRBV6-3	TRBJ1-2	.	CASSYSRRRTSEGGYTF	TGTGCCAGCAGTTACTCGAGAAGGCGGACCTCTGAGGGGGGCTACACCTTC
14	many	TRBV28	TRBJ2-7	.	CASSFVRYSYEQYF	TGTGCCAGCAGTTTTGTCCGATACTCCTACGAGCAGTACTTC
15	many	TRBV15	TRBJ2-7	.	CATSRGAGDSYEQYF	TGTGCCACCAGCAGAGGGGCAGGGGACTCCTACGAGCAGTACTTC
16	.	TRBV6-1	TRBJ1-2	.	CASSEQSPVSNYGYTF	TGTGCCAGCAGTGAACAATCGCCAGTCTCTAACTATGGCTACACCTTC
12	few	TRBV29-1	TRBJ1-2	.	CSVEDRLGGYTF	TGCAGCGTAGAAGACAGGCTTGGTGGCTACACCTTC
15	many	TRBV28	TRBJ2-3	.	CATSEGWESTDTQYF	TGTGCCACCTCGGAGGGGTGGGAGAGCACAGATACGCAGTATTTT
18	few	TRBV6-1	TRBJ2-2	TRBD2	CASSLQLPGTSTAGELFF	TGTGCCAGCAGTTTACAGCTTCCCGGGACTAGCACCGCCGGGGAGCTGTTTTTT
13	many	TRBV20-1	TRBJ2-7	.	CSASWADSYEQYF	TGCAGTGCTAGTTGGGCTGACTCCTACGAGCAGTACTTC
13	many	TRBV2	TRBJ1-1	TRBD1	CASRQGVNTEAFF	TGTGCCAGCAGACAGGGGGTAAACACTGAAGCTTTCTTT
11	many	TRBV27	TRBJ2-1	.	CASSLGVTQFF	TGTGCCAGCAGTTTAGGGGTCACCCAGTTCTTC
12	few	TRBV10-3	TRBJ1-1	.	CAISPTESEAFF	TGTGCCATCAGCCCGACAGAATCTGAAGCTTTCTTT
16	few	TRBV11-2	TRBJ1-2	.	CASSPQSRGANYGYTF	TGTGCCAGCAGCCCCCAGTCAAGGGGGGCTAACTATGGCTACACCTTC
16	few	TRBV20-1	TRBJ1-1	.	CSARSSRAGENTEAFF	TGCAGTGCTAGATCTTCACGAGCAGGAGAAAACACTGAAGCTTTCTTT